These T cell receptor beta chains were read from a single sample in a study of read filtering for tumor transcriptome and immune sequencing. TCRdb fed the reads into MiXCR, producing one record per CDR3 protein. The data hold roughly 130,000 distinct CDR3 sequences, with 10% to 15% observed a single time. The specimen was a population of CD138-negative cells sorted from bone marrow. Source of these receptors: a donor aged 40 or over with multiple myeloma. The CDR3 runs from the conserved cysteine through the conserved F or W. The order of the fields is J gene, D gene, V gene, clone size, CDR3 length, CDR3 DNA, CDR3 protein. D genes are given only for firm matches. Only part of the rows carry a size: once, few, many, or a class if the clone is expanded.

J: TRBJ1-1; D: .; V: TRBV29-1; size: .; length: 14; DNA: TGCAGCGTTGAGGAAGGTAGGGTCGGCACTGAAGCTTTCTTT; CDR3: CSVEEGRVGTEAFF
J: TRBJ1-3; D: .; V: TRBV9; size: few; length: 15; DNA: TGTGCCAGCAGCGCGGCCGGGACTTCTGGAAACACCATATATTTT; CDR3: CASSAAGTSGNTIYF
J: TRBJ2-1; D: .; V: TRBV21-1; size: many; length: 16; DNA: TGTGCCAGCAGCATAAGACAGGGACCCTTTCTTAATGAGCAGTTCTTC; CDR3: CASSIRQGPFLNEQFF
J: TRBJ2-3; D: TRBD2; V: TRBV12-3/TRBV12-4; size: many; length: 16; DNA: TGTGCCAGCAGTCCCGGACTAGCGGGGGGAACAGATACGCAGTATTTT; CDR3: CASSPGLAGGTDTQYF
J: TRBJ2-3; D: .; V: TRBV18; size: many; length: 14; DNA: TGTGCCAGCTCACCATTCAGAGATACAGATACGCAGTATTTT; CDR3: CASSPFRDTDTQYF
J: TRBJ2-3; D: TRBD2; V: TRBV28; size: many; length: 16; DNA: TGTGCCAGCAGTCTGACTAGCGGGAGGGGCCGGGATACGCAGTATTTT; CDR3: CASSLTSGRGRDTQYF
J: TRBJ1-5; D: .; V: TRBV12-3/TRBV12-4; size: many; length: 12; DNA: TGTGCCAGCAGTTCAGAGGACCAGCCCCAGCATTTT; CDR3: CASSSEDQPQHF
J: TRBJ2-2; D: .; V: TRBV29-1; size: .; length: 14; DNA: TGCAGCGTTGAAGCTCCGAGGGGCACCGGGGAGCTGTTTTTT; CDR3: CSVEAPRGTGELFF
J: TRBJ2-3; D: .; V: TRBV27; size: many; length: 15; DNA: TGTGCCAGCAGTTTTAGCGGACTAAGCACAGATACGCAGTATTTT; CDR3: CASSFSGLSTDTQYF
J: TRBJ2-6; D: TRBD1; V: TRBV19; size: few; length: 20; DNA: TGTGCCAGTACCACCGACACAGGGGGCCTCATGGGCTCTGGGGCCAACGTCCTGACTTTC; CDR3: CASTTDTGGLMGSGANVLTF
J: TRBJ2-1; D: .; V: TRBV6-5; size: many; length: 16; DNA: TGTGCCAGCAGTTACTCCTCAGGGAACTCCTACAATGAGCAGTTCTTC; CDR3: CASSYSSGNSYNEQFF
J: TRBJ2-3; D: .; V: TRBV2; size: few; length: 14; DNA: TGTGCCAGCCTCCCAGAGATAACCACAGATACGCAGTATTTT; CDR3: CASLPEITTDTQYF
J: TRBJ2-7; D: TRBD2; V: TRBV28; size: many; length: 16; DNA: TGTGCCAGCAGTCCCCAGGGTAGCGGGAAAGGCTACGAGCAGTACTTC; CDR3: CASSPQGSGKGYEQYF
J: TRBJ1-2; D: .; V: TRBV5-1; size: few; length: 13; DNA: TGCGCCAGCAGCTTGGAGGCAGGGGTTGGCTACACCTTC; CDR3: CASSLEAGVGYTF
J: TRBJ2-1; D: TRBD2; V: TRBV3-1; size: many; length: 14; DNA: TGTGCCAGCAGCCGACTAGCGGGGGGCTATGAGCAGTTCTTC; CDR3: CASSRLAGGYEQFF
J: TRBJ1-5; D: TRBD1; V: TRBV19; size: many; length: 14; DNA: TGTGCCACCACGGACAGGGGGAGGAGTCAGCCCCAGCATTTT; CDR3: CATTDRGRSQPQHF
J: TRBJ2-1; D: .; V: TRBV25-1; size: .; length: 15; DNA: TGTGCCAGCAGTGAATCTGGCCTGGGGTACGATGGGCAGTTCTTC; CDR3: CASSESGLGYDGQFF
J: TRBJ2-3; D: TRBD1; V: TRBV20-1; size: many; length: 15; DNA: TGCAGTGCTAGAAGCGGACAGGATAGCACAGATACGCAGTATTTT; CDR3: CSARSGQDSTDTQYF
J: TRBJ2-3; D: .; V: TRBV29-1; size: few; length: 13; DNA: TGCAGCGTCCTTCGGGGTTCGACAGATACGCAGTATTTT; CDR3: CSVLRGSTDTQYF
J: TRBJ1-2; D: .; V: TRBV20-1; size: few; length: 15; DNA: TGCAGTGCTAGCCTCGCTGGGACCCTCAACTATGGCTACACCTTC; CDR3: CSASLAGTLNYGYTF
J: TRBJ2-1; D: .; V: TRBV10-3; size: many; length: 16; DNA: TGTGCCATCAGTGAACCCCCGGGATCATCCTACAATGAGCAGTTCTTC; CDR3: CAISEPPGSSYNEQFF
J: TRBJ1-2; D: TRBD1; V: TRBV27; size: many; length: 15; DNA: TGTGCCAGCAGTTCGCCGGCACTGGGACAGGAGGGCTACACCTTC; CDR3: CASSSPALGQEGYTF
J: TRBJ2-1; D: TRBD2; V: TRBV6-5; size: many; length: 17; DNA: TGTGCCAGCAGAACCGGGACTAGCGGGAGGGCCCTTAATGAGCAGTTCTTC; CDR3: CASRTGTSGRALNEQFF
J: TRBJ2-1; D: TRBD2; V: TRBV5-6; size: many; length: 13; DNA: TGTGCCAGCAGTTTAGCGGGAGGTCATGAGCAGTTCTTC; CDR3: CASSLAGGHEQFF